This TCR beta chain comes out of a study of glioma-infiltrating T cells after dendritic cell vaccination. Study-level background: Autologous tumor lysate was loaded overnight onto monocyte-derived dendritic cells grown about seven days with IL-4 and GM-CSF. Dendritic cell vaccine was injected intradermally three times, biweekly.

Primers: 60 V beta forward and 13 J beta reverse. Clones were sequenced by immunoSEQ multiplex PCR, and TCRdb holds only the in-frame ones, with some missing. The table shows approximately 84,000 clones, with 85% to 90% occurring only once. Blood PBMC samples: pre-vaccination, two weeks post third vaccination, and at tumor progression. The sequence was obtained from a human donor with glioblastoma. The starting material was blood, obtained before dendritic cell vaccination.

The CDR3 DNA follows: TGCGCCAGCAGCTCACAGGGGTATGGCTACACCTTC. As protein: CASSSQGYGYTF. The chain has TRBV5-1 and TRBJ1-2, with 7 bases identical to TRBD1. Germline values: CDR1 SGHRS, CDR2 YFSETQ. This CDR3 is 12 amino acids long. V trimming: 3 bases; J trimming: 5 bases; junction bases outside the gene matches: 1.